This paragraph covers one T cell receptor (beta chain) sequence. This record belongs to a study of cytomegalovirus exposure and HLA in healthy donors. Overall study context: Caucasian-associated ancestry cluster membership applied to around 80% of 398 genotyped donors.

The PCR made use of 60 Vbeta and 13 Jbeta primers. Clones were read by immunoSEQ multiplex PCR, and TCRdb kept only the in-frame ones, dropping some. The sample shows fewer than 200,000 clones, and about 1.2% sits with its ten largest clones. J lost 5 bases, V lost 7 bases, and 8 bases had no gene match. In germline, CDR1 is ENHRY, CDR2 SYGVKD. The CDR3 sequence is 13 residues long. This chain connects TRBV10-3 to TRBJ2-7; TRBD1 matches at 7 bases. The sample was PBMCs. The receptor was isolated from a woman in her sixties in good health and CMV-seronegative. The CDR3 DNA follows: TGTGCCATCACAGACAGGGTTAGAGACGAGCAGTACTTC. It codes for CAITDRVRDEQYF.